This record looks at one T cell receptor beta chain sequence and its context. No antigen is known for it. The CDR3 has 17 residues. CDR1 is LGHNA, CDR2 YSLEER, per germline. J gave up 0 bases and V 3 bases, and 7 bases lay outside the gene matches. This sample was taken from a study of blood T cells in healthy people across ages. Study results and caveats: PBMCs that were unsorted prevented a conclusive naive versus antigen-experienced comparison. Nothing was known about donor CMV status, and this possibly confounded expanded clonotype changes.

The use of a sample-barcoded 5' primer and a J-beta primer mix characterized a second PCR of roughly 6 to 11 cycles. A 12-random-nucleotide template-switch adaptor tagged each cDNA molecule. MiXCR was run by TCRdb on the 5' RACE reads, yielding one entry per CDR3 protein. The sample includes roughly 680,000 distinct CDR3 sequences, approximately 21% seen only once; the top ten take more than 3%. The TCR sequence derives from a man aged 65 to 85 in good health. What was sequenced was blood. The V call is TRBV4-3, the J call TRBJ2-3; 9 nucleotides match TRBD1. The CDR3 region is CASSQADRGFSTDTQYF. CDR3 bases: TGCGCCAGCAGCCAGGCCGACAGGGGGTTTAGCACAGATACGCAGTATTTT.